A selection of T cell receptor beta chains follows, all from one sample in a study of CD8 T cells in Susac syndrome. TCRdb re-called the immunoSEQ multiplex PCR reads with MiXCR, one entry per CDR3 protein. The table lists nearly 200,000 distinct CDR3 sequences, 90% to 95% of them singletons. Sequenced sample: CD4+ T cells from PBMCs. The receptor source for this set is a human donor with multiple sclerosis. Each CDR3 is given with its conserved first and last residue. The order of the fields is J gene, D gene, V gene, CDR3 protein. The D gene is left open where the match is weak.

>TRBJ1-2|.|TRBV20-1
CSARPRWHPNYGYTF
>TRBJ2-3|.|TRBV11-3
CASSRPYNGDTDTQYF
>TRBJ2-7|TRBD1|TRBV30
CAWSIGTVMGEQYF
>TRBJ2-3|.|TRBV18
CASSPPGAADTQYF
>TRBJ1-1|.|TRBV2
CASSGFPNTEAFF
>TRBJ1-5|.|TRBV7-3
CASSLRGPSGPNQPQHF
>TRBJ2-7|TRBD2|TRBV7-2
CASSLAAGPYEQYF
>TRBJ2-3|TRBD2|TRBV5-1
CASSLEGLAGADTQYF
>TRBJ1-1|.|TRBV6-5
CASSSPLNTEAFF
>TRBJ1-5|.|TRBV19
CASTGFNNQPQHF
>TRBJ2-5|TRBD2|TRBV20-1
CSARRIAGGPGETQYF
>TRBJ2-5|TRBD2|TRBV3-1
CASSERTGLAGPGETQYF
>TRBJ2-3|.|TRBV7-9
CASSATTDTQYF
>TRBJ1-5|.|TRBV30
CAWSVRGGPYSNQPQHF
>TRBJ1-4|.|TRBV2
CASSTIGGAKLFF
>TRBJ1-5|.|TRBV12-3/TRBV12-4
CASSPFGNQPQHF
>TRBJ1-5|.|TRBV18
CASSPGPVPLYSNQPQHF
>TRBJ1-2|TRBD1|TRBV27
CASRSGQGLGYGYTF
>TRBJ2-5|.|TRBV7-2
CASSLEAARETQYF
>TRBJ2-1|.|TRBV2
CASSDAVGKSYNEQFF
>TRBJ2-7|TRBD2|TRBV27
CASSQREGVYEQYF
>TRBJ2-3|.|TRBV20-1
CSAEDRAGHTDTQYF
>TRBJ2-7|.|TRBV24-1
CATSDDRSYEQYF
>TRBJ1-5|TRBD1|TRBV24-1
CATSDSRQGDQPQHF
>TRBJ1-5|.|TRBV2
CASSSHSNQPQHF
>TRBJ2-7|.|TRBV9
CASSPQAGLLNSYEQYF
>TRBJ1-5|.|TRBV18
CASSPTTNQPQHF
>TRBJ1-2|.|TRBV29-1
CSVYRASGRYGYTF
>TRBJ2-6|.|TRBV18
CASSLSGTSGANVLTF
>TRBJ2-3|TRBD2|TRBV4-2
CASSRTSGASVTDTQYF
>TRBJ2-7|.|TRBV5-1
CASSLEKRVEQYF
>TRBJ1-2|.|TRBV29-1
CSVGQGGGYTF
>TRBJ2-5|TRBD2|TRBV29-1
CSVEDRGGPETQYF
>TRBJ2-1|TRBD2|TRBV24-1
CATEGGGHDEQFF
>TRBJ2-6|.|TRBV27
CASSLSGRPFSGANVLTF
>TRBJ2-7|.|TRBV3-1
CASSHDSYEQYF
>TRBJ1-5|.|TRBV20-1
CSATPTGYSNQPQHF
>TRBJ2-1|.|TRBV20-1
CSAKGSSDEQFF
>TRBJ1-2|.|TRBV2
CASSLDAGSPGYTF
>TRBJ2-7|TRBD2|TRBV13
CASSPERGFSYEQYF
>TRBJ2-3|.|TRBV3-1
CASSQDRDTQYF
>TRBJ2-1|TRBD1|TRBV20-1
CSAGETGYNEQFF
>TRBJ2-7|.|TRBV20-1
CSARPRDSTYEQYF
>TRBJ1-3|.|TRBV29-1
CSVVRQTARNTIYF
>TRBJ1-2|TRBD1|TRBV20-1
CSAQLPGQGAGGYTF
>TRBJ2-1|.|TRBV13
CASTRLGEQFF
>TRBJ1-2|.|TRBV5-4
CASSFGAGYTF
>TRBJ2-3|.|TRBV7-9
CASSLSGRQDTQYF
>TRBJ2-1|TRBD2|TRBV20-1
CSALLGLAGRGSYNEQFF
>TRBJ2-6|.|TRBV25-1
CASASGANVLTF
>TRBJ2-7|.|TRBV3-1
CASSRSGGEQYF
>TRBJ1-5|.|TRBV30
CAWDGGQQPQHF
>TRBJ2-5|.|TRBV3-1
CASSQRDQYF